These 28 T cell receptor beta chains originate from one sample sequenced in a study of blood T cell repertoires in COVID-19. TCRdb's copy holds only in-frame clones and misses some; the assay was immunoSEQ multiplex PCR. Of roughly 70,000 clones listed, roughly 79% are singletons. The sequencing input was peripheral blood. The origin of the receptors is a woman aged 60-75 years with acute or convalescent COVID-19.

Judged by abundance, this clone is medium-sized. This rearrangement joins TRBV19 to TRBJ2-6; maybe TRBD1 (7 bases). V lost 5 bases to trimming and J lost 0 bases, with 11 bases between them. From germline, CDR1 is LNHDA and CDR2 SQIVND (reference sequence). CDR3 size: 16 residues. In DNA, the CDR3 is TGTGCCAGTAGTGCGGGACAGAGCTCTGGGGCCAACGTCCTGACTTTC. Translation gives CASSAGQSSGANVLTF.

The gene calls are TRBV5-1 and TRBJ2-1, with a tentative D call TRBD2 (5 bases). Germline CDR1 is SGHRS and CDR2 is YFSETQ. The V and J ends lost 0 bases and 1 base respectively, with 14 bases between them. The CDR3 has 17 amino acids. This CDR3 is CASSLGIGGLSYNEQFF. CDR3 in DNA: TGCGCCAGCAGCTTGGGCATCGGCGGGTTATCCTACAATGAGCAGTTCTTC.

The sample holds a few counts of this clone. The chain recombines TRBV5-6 with TRBJ2-5, with D hard to call. Trimming took 0 bases from V and 1 from J, leaving 4 bases between them. Per the germline V gene, CDR1 is SGHDT and CDR2 is YYEEEE. The CDR3 has 13 amino acids. CDR3 region: CASSLGVQETQYF. CDR3 DNA: TGTGCCAGCAGCTTGGGAGTCCAAGAGACCCAGTACTTC. Complete variable domain (other parts from reference TRBV5-6 and TRBJ2-5): DAGVTQSPTHLIKTRGQQVTLRCSPKSGHDTVSWYQQALGQGPQFIFQYYEEEERQRGNFPDRFSGHQFPNYSSELNVNALLLGDSALYLCASSLGVQETQYFGPGTRLLVL.

With respect to this clone: At one end the junction does not follow the germline gene, possibly because of a read error. This chain links TRBV18 with TRBJ1-5; the D gene is possibly TRBD1 (5 bases). The germline V gene encodes CDR1 KGHSH and CDR2 LQKENI. The CDR3 totals 14 residues. The CDR3 is CASSPPGGNQPQHF. CDR3 nucleotide sequence: TGTGCCAGCTCGCCACCCGGGGGGAATCAGCCCCAGCATTTT.

The CDR3 DNA reads TGTGCCAGCAGTTACGGGGGGTTCAACACTGAAGCTTTCTTT. Its translation: CASSYGGFNTEAFF. The chain uses TRBV6-5 and TRBJ1-1, with D maybe TRBD1 (5 bases). CDR1 is MNHEY and CDR2 is SVGAGI in the germline V gene. The CDR3 extends over 14 amino acids. V lost 2 bases to trimming and J lost 2 bases, with 9 bases between them.

The genes are TRBV6-5 and TRBJ2-1, with D unresolved. The CDR3 runs 11 residues. Germline V lookup: CDR1 MNHEY, CDR2 SVGAGI. The V and J ends lost 8 bases and 9 bases respectively, with 11 bases between them. CDR3: CASQVTGEQFF. The DNA for the CDR3 is TGTGCCAGCCAGGTTACCGGTGAGCAGTTCTTC.

The J gene is TRBJ2-3, the V gene TRBV11-3; D not certain. The CDR3 is made up of 15 amino acids. CDR1 is SGHNT, CDR2 YENEEA, per germline. V was pared by 0 bases and J by 3 bases, with 10 bases between. CDR3 loop: CASSLDSRQTDTQYF. CDR3 bases: TGTGCCAGCAGCTTAGATTCCAGGCAGACAGATACGCAGTATTTT.

This rearrangement joins TRBV27 to TRBJ2-3, with 8 bases lining up with TRBD2. CDR1 and CDR2 (germline): MNHEY, SMNVEV (reference sequence). Trimming took 2 bases from V and 4 from J; bases not matched to a gene: 5. The CDR3 spans 15 residues. The CDR3 loop reads CASSLTGGRADTQYF. The DNA of the CDR3 is TGTGCCAGCAGTTTAACGGGGGGGCGCGCAGATACGCAGTATTTT.

CDR3: CASSASSGDVHTDTQYF. The CDR3 DNA reads as TGTGCCAGCAGCGCGTCTAGCGGCGACGTGCACACAGATACGCAGTATTTT. V and J are TRBV9 and TRBJ2-3; TRBD2 matches at 7 bases. V gave up 3 bases and J gave up 2 bases; unmatched junction bases: 12. The CDR3 extends over 17 amino acids. CDR1 and CDR2 from the germline V gene are SGDLS and YYNGEE.

This chain joins TRBV3-1 (or the pseudogene TRBV3-2) and TRBJ1-4; a possible D gene is TRBD1 (5 bases). The CDR3 length is 15 residues. Germline V gene lookup returns CDR1 LGHDT and CDR2 YNNKEL (reference sequence). Trimming removed 0 bases at V and 6 bases at J, with 11 bases between. As DNA, the CDR3 is TGTGCCAGCAGCCAAGACGAAGGGGTGTATGAAAAACTGTTTTTT. It yields the protein CASSQDEGVYEKLFF.

This clone was picked up a small number of times. The chain joins TRBV7-2 to TRBJ2-1, with TRBD2 matching 8 bases. The germline V gene encodes CDR1 SGHTA and CDR2 FQGNSA. The CDR3 spans 17 residues. Losses at the gene ends were 4 bases for V and 5 bases for J; bases not matched to a gene: 13. This CDR3 is CASSSLGGARLHNEQFF. Here the CDR3 DNA reads TGTGCCAGCAGCTCTCTCGGGGGGGCCAGATTACACAATGAGCAGTTCTTC.

CDR3 region: CASSSDRVYEQYF. The CDR3 DNA follows: TGTGCCAGCAGCTCAGACAGGGTCTACGAGCAGTACTTC. This chain links TRBV7-8 with TRBJ2-7, with 7 bases lining up with TRBD1. The CDR3 is 13 residues long. The germline CDR1 and CDR2 sequences are SGHVS and FQNEAQ. With V trimmed by 4 bases and J by 3 bases, 3 bases remained unmatched.

The rearrangement joins TRBV30 to TRBJ2-5; the match to TRBD2 covers 8 bases. The CDR3 consists of 14 residues. V gave up 0 bases and J gave up 2 bases; unmatched junction bases: 2. CDR1 is GTSNPN and CDR2 is SVGIG in the germline V gene (reference sequence). This CDR3 reads CAWSVRGGQETQYF. Here the CDR3 DNA reads TGTGCCTGGAGTGTTCGCGGGGGGCAAGAGACCCAGTACTTC.

On this clone: The sample has other DNA sequences that encode this CDR3 too. This sequence joins TRBV29-1 and TRBJ2-7; 10 bases agree with TRBD1. This CDR3 has 13 residues. J lost 4 bases, V lost 1 base, and 1 base had no gene match. CDR1 and CDR2 (germline): SQVTM, ANQGSEA. The DNA of the CDR3 is TGCAGCGTTGAAGGGACAGGGGGGTACGAGCAGTACTTC. Its translation is CSVEGTGGYEQYF.

The V call is TRBV10-1, the J call TRBJ1-1; 7 bases fit TRBD1. The CDR3 is made up of 13 amino acids. Germline CDR1 and CDR2: WNHNN and SYGVQD (reference sequence). J gave up 5 bases and V 4 bases, and 4 bases lay outside the gene matches. The CDR3 loop is CASSATGQTEAFF. For the CDR3, the DNA is TGCGCCAGCAGTGCCACGGGACAGACTGAAGCTTTCTTT.

The chain uses TRBV3-1 (or the pseudogene TRBV3-2) and TRBJ1-4, with unresolved D. The CDR3 covers 12 residues. Germline V lookup: CDR1 LGHDT, CDR2 YNNKEL (reference sequence). Trimming cost V 6 bases and J 8 bases, with 10 bases left between them. CDR3 in amino acids: CASRLQEEKLFF. The CDR3 region has the DNA TGTGCCAGCAGACTACAAGAGGAAAAACTGTTTTTT.

This chain joins TRBV11-2 and TRBJ2-2, with TRBD2 matching over 11 bases. This CDR3 is built from 17 residues. The V and J ends lost 5 bases and 7 bases, in that order; junction bases with no gene match: 12. Germline CDR1 SGHAT, CDR2 FQNNGV. CDR3 nucleotide sequence: TGTGCCAGCAGCCAAAACAGACTAGCGGGAAAGGGCGGGGAGCTGTTTTTT. This translates into CASSQNRLAGKGGELFF.

The chain is built from TRBV7-2 and TRBJ2-2; TRBD1 matches 7 bases. CDR1 SGHTA and CDR2 FQGNSA come from the germline V gene. Trimming cost V 5 bases and J 6 bases; bases outside gene matches: 6. There are 14 residues in the CDR3. The CDR3: CASSPFRGSGELFF. For the CDR3, the DNA is TGTGCCAGCAGCCCGTTCAGGGGGTCCGGGGAGCTGTTTTTT.

The chain employs TRBV7-9 and TRBJ2-7, with D possibly TRBD1 on 6 matching bases. This CDR3 spans 14 amino acids. V lost 5 bases and J lost 1, with 12 bases in between. From germline, CDR1 is SEHNR and CDR2 FQNEAQ (reference sequence). CDR3 region: CASSPDGQSYEQYF. DNA for the CDR3: TGTGCCAGCAGCCCAGATGGACAGTCCTACGAGCAGTACTTC.

The V call is TRBV18, the J call TRBJ1-4, with 11 bases matching TRBD1. The junction had 10 bases not matched to a gene; V was cut back by 6 bases and J by 4 bases. CDR3 length: 17 amino acids. The germline V gene encodes CDR1 KGHSH and CDR2 LQKENI. This CDR3 reads CASSPAIGTGGNEKLFF. CDR3 in DNA: TGTGCCAGCTCCCCTGCGATAGGGACAGGGGGTAATGAAAAACTGTTTTTT.

The V gene is TRBV9, the J gene TRBJ1-2; D perhaps matches TRBD1 (6 bases). Germline loops: CDR1 SGDLS, CDR2 YYNGEE. Trimming took off 0 bases at V and 6 bases at J, with 12 bases between the two ends. The CDR3 covers 14 residues. The CDR3 loop reads CASSVAAQGDGYTF. The CDR3, as DNA: TGTGCCAGCAGCGTAGCAGCACAGGGAGATGGCTACACCTTC.

J is TRBJ1-2 and V is TRBV7-9, with 8 bases lining up with TRBD1. The CDR3 totals 15 residues. V gave up 5 bases and J gave up 8 bases; unmatched junction bases: 13. CDR1 is SEHNR and CDR2 is FQNEAQ in the germline V gene (reference sequence). Here the CDR3 reads CASSNQGALKGGYTF. CDR3 DNA sequence: TGTGCCAGCAGCAATCAGGGGGCGCTCAAAGGCGGCTACACCTTC. The full variable domain, its missing parts supplied by reference TRBV7-9 and TRBJ1-2, is DTGVSQNPRHKITKRGQNVTFRCDPISEHNRLYWYRQTLGQGPEFLTYFQNEAQLEKSRLLSDRFSAERPKGSFSTLEIQRTEQGDSAMYLCASSNQGALKGGYTFGSGTRLTVV.

The chain has TRBV12-5 and TRBJ2-7; D call uncertain. This CDR3 has 11 residues. The germline V gene encodes CDR1 LGHNT and CDR2 FRNRAP. Between the trimmed V and J ends, which lost 2 bases and 5 bases, there was a span of 4 bases. The CDR3 loop is CASGLPDEQYF. The CDR3 DNA sequence: TGTGCTAGTGGTTTGCCAGACGAGCAGTACTTC.

This clone has just a few counts. The chain carries TRBV6-1 and TRBJ2-7; tentative D call: TRBD1 (6 bases). V was shortened by 1 base and J by 5 bases, with 12 bases between the two germline ends. Germline values: CDR1 MNHNS, CDR2 SASEGT. The CDR3 is 14 amino acids. The CDR3: CASSEDRVLDEQYF. Written as DNA, the CDR3 is TGTGCCAGCAGTGAAGACAGGGTTTTAGACGAGCAGTACTTC.

J is TRBJ1-1 and V is TRBV6-5; 7 positions agree with TRBD1. Germline V CDR1 and CDR2: MNHEY, SVGAGI. After removal of 7 bases from V and 1 base from J, the junction contained 9 bases not matched to a gene. The CDR3 contains 15 residues. The CDR3 DNA sequence: TGTGCCAGCAACCATTTGGGACAGAGGAACACTGAAGCTTTCTTT. This translates into CASNHLGQRNTEAFF.

The rearrangement joins TRBV28 to TRBJ2-4; 8 nucleotides align to TRBD1. With V trimmed by 4 bases and J by 7 bases, 6 bases remained unmatched. This CDR3 comprises 14 residues. Germline values: CDR1 MDHEN, CDR2 SYDVKM. The CDR3 protein is CASSSGQGWNIQYF. CDR3 in DNA: TGTGCCAGCAGTTCTGGACAGGGTTGGAACATTCAGTACTTC. Looking up the rest from reference TRBV28 and TRBJ2-4 gives the full variable domain: DVKVTQSSRYLVKRTGEKVFLECVQDMDHENMFWYRQDPGLGLRLIYFSYDVKMKEKGDIPEGYSVSREKKERFSLILESASTNQTSMYLCASSSGQGWNIQYFGAGTRLSVL.

The chain has TRBV9 and TRBJ2-1; D possibly corresponds to TRBD2 (6 bases). With 2 bases removed from V and 2 bases from J, the gap between germline ends came to 11 bases. Germline assignment: CDR1 SGDLS and CDR2 YYNGEE. The CDR3 runs to 15 residues. In nucleotides, the CDR3 is TGTGCCAGCAGCGTGGGGGGATTTACCTACAATGAGCAGTTCTTC. This translates into CASSVGGFTYNEQFF.

The chain joins TRBV14 to TRBJ1-2; 10 positions match TRBD1. V shed 4 bases, J shed 4 bases, and the junction held 0 bases outside the gene matches. This CDR3 region has 13 residues. Germline values: CDR1 SGHDN, CDR2 FVKESK. DNA of the CDR3: TGTGCCAGCAGCCGGGACAGGGGCTATGGCTACACCTTC. Protein: CASSRDRGYGYTF.